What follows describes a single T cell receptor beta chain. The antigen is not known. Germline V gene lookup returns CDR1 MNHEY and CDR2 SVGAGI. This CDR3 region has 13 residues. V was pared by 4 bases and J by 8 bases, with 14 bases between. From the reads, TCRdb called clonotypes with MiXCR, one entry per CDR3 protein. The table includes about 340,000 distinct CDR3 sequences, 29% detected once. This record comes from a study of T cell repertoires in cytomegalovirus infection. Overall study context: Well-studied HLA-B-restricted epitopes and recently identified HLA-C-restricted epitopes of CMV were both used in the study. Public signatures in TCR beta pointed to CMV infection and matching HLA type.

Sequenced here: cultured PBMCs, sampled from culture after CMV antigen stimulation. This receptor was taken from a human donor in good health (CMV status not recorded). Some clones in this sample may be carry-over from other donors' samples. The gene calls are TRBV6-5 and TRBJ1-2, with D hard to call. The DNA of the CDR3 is TGTGCCAGCAGTTCACCCCACTCGCCAGGCTACACCTTC. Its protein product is CASSSPHSPGYTF.